This T cell receptor beta chain was identified during a study of blood T cell repertoires in COVID-19. Study as a whole: Collection of acute and convalescent COVID-19 samples took place in the United States, Italy and Spain. Nucleic acid was either cDNA or gDNA, and it came from T cells, B-cell-depleted T cells, or PBMCs.

Per the study methods: Nucleated cell number was recorded as an estimate derived from reference gene primer amplification. Repertoires were generated with immunoSEQ multiplex PCR, while TCRdb's copy carries only in-frame clones and drops some. V and J calls and clone size are copied from that table; D and trimming were computed from the DNA. The sample includes some 200,000 clones, approximately 91% of them seen just once. Seattle's cohort entered during active infection and was followed longitudinally. This receptor was taken from a man in his fifties or sixties with COVID-19, enrolled during active disease. Sequenced sample: peripheral blood.

In nucleotides, the CDR3 is TGCGCCAGCAGCTTCTTGGGACAGGGGTACGAGCAGTACTTC. This translates into CASSFLGQGYEQYF. The V call is TRBV5-1, the J call TRBJ2-7; 10 nucleotides align to TRBD1. From germline, CDR1 is SGHRS and CDR2 YFSETQ. The CDR3 runs to 14 residues. J was trimmed by 4 bases and V by 2 bases; bases with no gene match: 3.